The 2 T cell receptor beta chains below were found in one sample sequenced in a study of blood T cell repertoires in COVID-19. Using immunoSEQ multiplex PCR, the repertoire was profiled, and TCRdb retains in-frame clones only, with some absent. The sample has under 140,000 clones, more than 65% seen once. Material for sequencing was peripheral blood. These receptor sequences come from a woman of 80 years or more with acute or convalescent COVID-19.

The CDR3 DNA sequence: TGTGCCAGCAGCCAAGGGGTAGCGGGCGTCACAGATACGCAGTATTTT. It specifies CASSQGVAGVTDTQYF. V gene TRBV3-1 (or the pseudogene TRBV3-2) combines with J gene TRBJ2-3, with 7 nucleotides matching TRBD2. The CDR3 contains 16 residues. CDR1 is LGHDT, CDR2 YNNKEL, per germline (reference sequence). The J segment lost 2 bases and the V segment lost 1 base, leaving 6 bases of the junction unmatched.

The V and J genes are TRBV5-6 and TRBJ1-4; D unclear. Per the germline V gene, CDR1 is SGHDT and CDR2 is YYEEEE. V was pared by 1 base and J by 8 bases, with 12 bases between. The CDR3 is made up of 14 amino acids. CDR3 loop: CASSLFGVREKLFF. The CDR3 nucleotides are TGTGCCAGCAGCTTGTTCGGGGTTAGGGAAAAACTGTTTTTT.